The 24 T cell receptor beta chains reported below all come from one sample, sequenced in a study of blood T cell repertoires in COVID-19. Clones were read by immunoSEQ multiplex PCR, and TCRdb kept only the in-frame ones, dropping some. The sample lists about 280,000 clones; roughly 90% were seen once. Sequenced input: peripheral blood. These receptors were collected from a man younger than 30 with active or convalescent COVID-19.

This chain joins TRBV7-2 and TRBJ2-3; D might be TRBD2 (6 bases). V dropped 4 bases and J dropped 2 bases, with 13 bases sitting between them. The CDR3 totals 15 residues. Looked up from germline, CDR1 is SGHTA and CDR2 is FQGNSA. The CDR3 region is CASSSPQDYTDTQYF. CDR3 nucleotide sequence: TGTGCCAGCAGCTCACCTCAGGACTACACAGATACGCAGTATTTT.

V is TRBV4-3 and J is TRBJ2-1; TRBD2 might be the D (6 bases). Trimming removed 4 bases from V and 0 bases from J, with 7 bases in between. Germline values: CDR1 LGHNA, CDR2 YSLEER. CDR3 length: 14 residues. This CDR3 is CASSRAGSYNEQFF. The CDR3 coding sequence is TGCGCCAGCAGCCGAGCGGGCTCCTACAATGAGCAGTTCTTC.

This clone was seen a few times. V gene TRBV19 combines with J gene TRBJ1-5; weak D call: TRBD1 (5 bases). Looked up from germline, CDR1 is LNHDA and CDR2 is SQIVND (reference sequence). Trimming removed 8 bases at V and 7 bases at J, with 24 bases between. The CDR3 consists of 16 residues. The CDR3 is CASSTRGDRGMQPQHF. The CDR3 bases are TGTGCCAGTTCAACACGTGGGGATAGGGGAATGCAGCCCCAGCATTTT.

This rearrangement joins TRBV9 to TRBJ2-1; D not certain. Germline loops: CDR1 SGDLS, CDR2 YYNGEE. This CDR3 has 15 amino acids. V was pared by 0 bases and J by 4 bases, with 11 bases between. CDR3 region: CASSVALDWYNEQFF. The CDR3 region has the DNA TGTGCCAGCAGCGTAGCGTTAGACTGGTACAATGAGCAGTTCTTC.

This clone was observed a single time. This chain connects TRBV19 to TRBJ1-3, with D perhaps TRBD1 (5 bases). The germline gives CDR1 LNHDA, CDR2 SQIVND (reference sequence). With 11 bases removed from V and 0 bases from J, the gap between germline ends came to 11 bases. The CDR3 runs to 13 residues. CDR3 in amino acids: CAPPRASGNTIYF. The CDR3, as DNA: TGTGCCCCTCCCAGGGCCTCTGGAAACACCATATATTTT.

The chain couples TRBV18 to TRBJ1-2; TRBD1 matches at 10 bases. CDR1 and CDR2 from the germline V gene are KGHSH and LQKENI. The length of the CDR3 is 15 residues. J was trimmed by 4 bases and V by 3 bases; bases with no gene match: 5. Here the CDR3 DNA reads TGTGCCAGCTCACCTGGACAGGGGGAGAGCTATGGCTACACCTTC. Protein product: CASSPGQGESYGYTF.

V usage is TRBV27 and J usage is TRBJ1-2, with 11 bases aligning to TRBD1. J was trimmed by 7 bases and V by 3 bases; bases with no gene match: 7. Germline loops: CDR1 MNHEY, CDR2 SMNVEV (reference sequence). CDR3 length: 15 amino acids. The DNA for the CDR3 is TGTGCCAGCAGTTTGACGGGACAGGGGGGAAGTGGCTACACCTTC. Residues: CASSLTGQGGSGYTF.

The genes are TRBV7-2 and TRBJ2-3; the match to TRBD2 covers 8 bases. V shed 1 base and J 3 bases; nucleotides not matched to a gene: 3. CDR1 and CDR2 (germline): SGHTA, FQGNSA. There are 15 residues in the CDR3. The DNA of the CDR3 is TGTGCCAGCAGCTTAGGAAGCGGGGGAACAGATACGCAGTATTTT. Translated: CASSLGSGGTDTQYF.

This chain connects TRBV7-8 to TRBJ2-7; 12 bases agree with TRBD1. Germline V gene data show CDR1 as SGHVS and CDR2 as FQNEAQ. The J segment lost 2 bases and the V segment lost 6 bases, leaving 8 bases of the junction unmatched. This CDR3 contains 16 residues. CDR3 protein: CASSYEGQGATYEQYF. CDR3 nucleotides: TGTGCCAGCAGTTACGAGGGACAGGGGGCGACCTACGAGCAGTACTTC.

The chain employs TRBV12-2 and TRBJ1-1; the table's D call, TRBD1, was not checked against the DNA. TRBV12-2 is flagged as a pseudogene. CDR3 length: 15 residues. CDR3 sequence (DNA): TGTGCAAGTCGCTTCTCCGGGACAGGGGATTCTGAAGCTTTCTTT. It specifies CASRFSGTGDSEAFF.

The rearrangement joins TRBV6-5 to TRBJ2-2; 8 bases match TRBD1. Germline trimming cut 6 bases from V and 4 bases from J; bases unmatched to any gene: 1. This CDR3 has 13 residues. Germline CDR1 reads MNHEY; CDR2 reads SVGAGI. The CDR3 DNA reads as TGTGCCAGCAGACAGGGGGTCACCGGGGAGCTGTTTTTT. It translates to CASRQGVTGELFF.

The chain combines TRBV2 with TRBJ1-5, with TRBD1 matching over 8 bases. Germline V gene sequence: CDR1 SNHLY, CDR2 FYNNEI. With 5 bases clipped from V and 5 bases from J, the junction kept 5 bases outside the gene matches. This CDR3 spans 14 amino acids. The CDR3 loop is CASSSDRDHQPQHF. The CDR3 DNA reads as TGTGCCAGCAGTTCGGACAGGGATCATCAGCCCCAGCATTTT.

This chain connects TRBV12-3 or TRBV12-4 to TRBJ1-2, with 7 bases lining up with TRBD1. V was clipped by 7 bases and J by 0 bases; unmatched bases: 2. The CDR3 totals 13 residues. The CDR3 loop reads CASTGTANYGYTF. The CDR3 nucleotides are TGTGCCAGCACCGGGACAGCTAACTATGGCTACACCTTC.

This sequence joins TRBV10-1 and TRBJ2-3; 14 nucleotides align to TRBD2. V lost 4 bases and J lost 5; bases outside the gene matches: 20. This CDR3 region has 21 residues. Germline V gene data show CDR1 as WNHNN and CDR2 as SYGVQD (reference sequence). The CDR3 sequence is CASSGGTGPGLAGARVDTQYF. CDR3 coding DNA: TGCGCCAGCAGTGGAGGGACAGGACCGGGACTAGCGGGGGCCCGCGTAGATACGCAGTATTTT.

This rearrangement joins TRBV5-6 to TRBJ1-2; 7 nucleotides match TRBD1. CDR1 is SGHDT, CDR2 YYEEEE, per germline. V shed 9 bases and J 4 bases; nucleotides not matched to a gene: 18. The length of the CDR3 is 16 residues. For the CDR3, the DNA is TGTGCCACCAACGAGGGGGCGAAGACGATTCTCTATGGCTACACCTTC. Its translation is CATNEGAKTILYGYTF. Filled out from reference TRBV5-6 and TRBJ1-2, the complete variable domain reads DAGVTQSPTHLIKTRGQQVTLRCSPKSGHDTVSWYQQALGQGPQFIFQYYEEEERQRGNFPDRFSGHQFPNYSSELNVNALLLGDSALYLCATNEGAKTILYGYTFGSGTRLTVV.

The rearrangement joins TRBV7-8 to TRBJ1-3; no firm D call. The germline V and J ends were trimmed by 4 bases and 2 bases, with 12 bases remaining between them. The CDR3 runs 15 residues. Germline V gives CDR1 SGHVS, CDR2 FQNEAQ. The CDR3 reads CASSSVPTAGNTIYF. The CDR3 nucleotides are TGTGCCAGCAGCTCTGTACCAACGGCTGGAAACACCATATATTTT.

The gene calls are TRBV6-1 and TRBJ1-5, with D unresolved. V gave up 1 base and J gave up 7 bases, with 11 bases separating them. Germline V gene sequence: CDR1 MNHNS, CDR2 SASEGT. There are 14 residues in the CDR3. The CDR3 nucleotides read TGTGCCAGCAGTGAAGGCTACGGCGGGCAGCCCCAGCATTTT. Amino acids: CASSEGYGGQPQHF.

The chain is built from TRBV9 and TRBJ2-3; 9 bases align to TRBD2. This CDR3 is 15 amino acids long. The ends lost 4 bases at V and 4 bases at J; junction bases unmatched: 7. In germline, CDR1 is SGDLS, CDR2 YYNGEE. CDR3 protein: CASSQRGDVSDTQYF. CDR3 in DNA: TGTGCCAGCAGCCAGCGGGGGGACGTGTCAGATACGCAGTATTTT.

The J gene is TRBJ1-2, the V gene TRBV9, with D possibly being TRBD1 (5 bases). V dropped 0 bases and J dropped 3 bases, with 12 bases sitting between them. CDR3 size: 15 residues. From germline, CDR1 is SGDLS and CDR2 YYNGEE. The CDR3 region is CASSVGRGRDYGYTF. The CDR3 DNA sequence: TGTGCCAGCAGCGTAGGTCGGGGGAGGGACTATGGCTACACCTTC.

This clone was seen repeatedly, ten times or more. V is TRBV6-4 and J is TRBJ2-1; tentative D call: TRBD2 (6 bases). Looked up from germline, CDR1 is MRHNA and CDR2 is SNTAGT. CDR3 size: 15 residues. With 0 bases removed from V and 0 bases from J, the gap between germline ends came to 6 bases. The CDR3: CASSDSAGSYNEQFF. As DNA, the CDR3 is TGTGCCAGCAGTGACTCAGCGGGCTCCTACAATGAGCAGTTCTTC.

The chain couples TRBV4-2 to TRBJ2-1, with 9 bases aligning to TRBD1. CDR1 is LGHNA and CDR2 is YNFKEQ in the germline V gene. Unmatched junction bases numbered 13, after V lost 3 bases and J lost 7 bases. CDR3 length: 17 amino acids. The CDR3 loop is CASSQSHRGPRGNEQFF. For the CDR3, the DNA is TGTGCCAGCAGCCAGTCCCACAGGGGGCCTCGTGGAAATGAGCAGTTCTTC.

J is TRBJ2-5 and V is TRBV6-2 or TRBV6-3; TRBD2 aligns across 10 bases. After removal of 2 bases from V and 1 base from J, the junction contained 4 bases not matched to a gene. The CDR3 sequence is 16 residues long. In germline, CDR1 is MNHEY, CDR2 SVGEGT. CDR3 bases: TGTGCCAGCAGTTACGTGGCTAGCGGGGGCCAAGAGACCCAGTACTTC. The encoded protein is CASSYVASGGQETQYF.

The chain is built from TRBV5-1 and TRBJ2-2; TRBD2 is a possible D gene (6 bases). With 2 bases removed from V and 1 base from J, the gap between germline ends came to 12 bases. CDR1 is SGHRS, CDR2 YFSETQ, per germline. This CDR3 has 16 amino acids. The CDR3, as DNA: TGCGCCAGCAGCTTCCGGGACTCCCTGAACACCGGGGAGCTGTTTTTT. Translation gives CASSFRDSLNTGELFF.

The chain uses TRBV18 and TRBJ2-2; a weak D match, TRBD2 (5 bases). In germline, CDR1 is KGHSH, CDR2 LQKENI. The CDR3 runs to 15 residues. With 2 bases removed from V and 6 bases from J, the gap between germline ends came to 13 bases. The CDR3 here is CASSPTQVEAGELFF. Written as DNA, the CDR3 is TGTGCCAGCTCACCAACACAAGTGGAGGCCGGGGAGCTGTTTTTT. The full variable domain, in which reference TRBV18 and TRBJ2-2 provide the parts outside the CDR3, is NAGVMQNPRHLVRRRGQEARLRCSPMKGHSHVYWYRQLPEEGLKFMVYLQKENIIDESGMPKERFSAEFPKEGPSILRIQQVVRGDSAAYFCASSPTQVEAGELFFGEGSRLTVL.